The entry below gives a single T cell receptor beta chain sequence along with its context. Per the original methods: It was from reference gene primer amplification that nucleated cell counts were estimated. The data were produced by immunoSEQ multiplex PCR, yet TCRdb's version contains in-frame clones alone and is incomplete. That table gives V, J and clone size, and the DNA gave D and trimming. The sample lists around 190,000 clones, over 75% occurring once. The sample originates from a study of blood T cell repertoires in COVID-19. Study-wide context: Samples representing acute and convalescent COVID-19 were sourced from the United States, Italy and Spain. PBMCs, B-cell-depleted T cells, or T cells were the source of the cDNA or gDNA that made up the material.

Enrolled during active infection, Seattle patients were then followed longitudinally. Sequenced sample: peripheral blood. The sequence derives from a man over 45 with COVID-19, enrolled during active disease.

CDR3 DNA sequence: TGTGCCAGCAGTTACCCAGCGGGGGATGCCGGGGAGCTGTTTTTT. Protein sequence: CASSYPAGDAGELFF. This sequence joins TRBV6-2 or TRBV6-3 and TRBJ2-2, with 8 bases matching TRBD2. The trim removed 2 bases at V and 6 bases at J, leaving 5 bases unmatched. Germline CDR1 MNHEY, CDR2 SVGEGT. The CDR3 totals 15 residues.